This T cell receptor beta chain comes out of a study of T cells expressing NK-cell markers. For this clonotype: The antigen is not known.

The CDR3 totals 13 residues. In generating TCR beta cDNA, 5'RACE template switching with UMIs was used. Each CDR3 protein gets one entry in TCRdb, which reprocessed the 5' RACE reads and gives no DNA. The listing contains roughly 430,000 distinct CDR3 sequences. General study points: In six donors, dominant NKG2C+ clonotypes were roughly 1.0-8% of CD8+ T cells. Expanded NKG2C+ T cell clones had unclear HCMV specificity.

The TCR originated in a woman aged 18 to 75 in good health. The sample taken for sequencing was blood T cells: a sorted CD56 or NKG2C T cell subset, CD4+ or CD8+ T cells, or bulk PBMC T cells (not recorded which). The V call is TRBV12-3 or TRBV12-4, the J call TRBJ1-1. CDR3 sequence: CASSPSGGEEAFF.